A single TCR beta chain is shown here with its context. The antigen remains undetermined. 60 Vbeta and 13 Jbeta primers were used in PCR. Data came from immunoSEQ multiplex PCR; TCRdb stores just in-frame clones and leaves some out. The profile covers approximately 120,000 clones, with 65% to 80% appearing a single time and about 12% taken by the ten largest. Germline loops: CDR1 SGHTA, CDR2 FQGNSA. V lost 5 bases to trimming and J lost 1 base, with 11 bases between them. This CDR3 region has 14 residues. This sample stems from a study of cytomegalovirus exposure and HLA in healthy donors. Study-wide results and limits: A missense DCLRE1C variant was associated with V- and J-gene trimming of TCR beta chains in a later analysis, and an independent cohort replicated the association. Several of the most significant clusters appeared, in a later analysis, to be linked to common viral pathogens. TRBV6-2, TRBV6-3 and some other V segments were unresolvable in 87-base-pair reads. In an earlier analysis, most TCR beta V segments were productive about 90% or about 30% of the time.

The TCR originated in a woman in her fifties or sixties in good health and CMV-seropositive. V gene TRBV7-2 combines with J gene TRBJ1-1; D perhaps matches TRBD1 (5 bases). Input material: PBMCs. CDR3 in amino acids: CASSPDSQNTEAFF. The CDR3 bases are TGTGCCAGCAGCCCTGACAGCCAGAACACTGAAGCTTTCTTT. Drawing the rest from reference TRBV7-2 and TRBJ1-1, the complete variable domain is GAGVSQSPSNKVTEKGKDVELRCDPISGHTALYWYRQSLGQGLEFLIYFQGNSAPDKSGLPSDRFSAERTGGSVSTLTIQRTQQEDSAVYLCASSPDSQNTEAFFGQGTRLTVV.